This TCR beta chain appears in the sequencing data of a study of cytomegalovirus exposure and HLA in healthy donors. The germline CDR1 and CDR2 sequences are MNHNS and SASEGT. V lost 9 bases to trimming and J lost 5 bases; unmatched junction nucleotides: 8. There are 14 residues in the CDR3. PCR primers comprised 60 Vbeta and 13 Jbeta primers. Repertoires were generated with immunoSEQ multiplex PCR, while TCRdb's copy carries only in-frame clones and drops some. The data show about 95,000 clones, with about four fifths seen just once and about 5% held by the top ten. The chain links TRBV6-1 to TRBJ2-5; 11 nucleotides agree with TRBD2. The sequenced material came from PBMCs. This sequence was found in a woman between 40 and 55 years old in good health and CMV-seronegative. Here the CDR3 DNA reads TGTGCCAGTATAGCGGGGGGGGCGGGGGAGACCCAGTACTTC. Its protein product is CASIAGGAGETQYF.